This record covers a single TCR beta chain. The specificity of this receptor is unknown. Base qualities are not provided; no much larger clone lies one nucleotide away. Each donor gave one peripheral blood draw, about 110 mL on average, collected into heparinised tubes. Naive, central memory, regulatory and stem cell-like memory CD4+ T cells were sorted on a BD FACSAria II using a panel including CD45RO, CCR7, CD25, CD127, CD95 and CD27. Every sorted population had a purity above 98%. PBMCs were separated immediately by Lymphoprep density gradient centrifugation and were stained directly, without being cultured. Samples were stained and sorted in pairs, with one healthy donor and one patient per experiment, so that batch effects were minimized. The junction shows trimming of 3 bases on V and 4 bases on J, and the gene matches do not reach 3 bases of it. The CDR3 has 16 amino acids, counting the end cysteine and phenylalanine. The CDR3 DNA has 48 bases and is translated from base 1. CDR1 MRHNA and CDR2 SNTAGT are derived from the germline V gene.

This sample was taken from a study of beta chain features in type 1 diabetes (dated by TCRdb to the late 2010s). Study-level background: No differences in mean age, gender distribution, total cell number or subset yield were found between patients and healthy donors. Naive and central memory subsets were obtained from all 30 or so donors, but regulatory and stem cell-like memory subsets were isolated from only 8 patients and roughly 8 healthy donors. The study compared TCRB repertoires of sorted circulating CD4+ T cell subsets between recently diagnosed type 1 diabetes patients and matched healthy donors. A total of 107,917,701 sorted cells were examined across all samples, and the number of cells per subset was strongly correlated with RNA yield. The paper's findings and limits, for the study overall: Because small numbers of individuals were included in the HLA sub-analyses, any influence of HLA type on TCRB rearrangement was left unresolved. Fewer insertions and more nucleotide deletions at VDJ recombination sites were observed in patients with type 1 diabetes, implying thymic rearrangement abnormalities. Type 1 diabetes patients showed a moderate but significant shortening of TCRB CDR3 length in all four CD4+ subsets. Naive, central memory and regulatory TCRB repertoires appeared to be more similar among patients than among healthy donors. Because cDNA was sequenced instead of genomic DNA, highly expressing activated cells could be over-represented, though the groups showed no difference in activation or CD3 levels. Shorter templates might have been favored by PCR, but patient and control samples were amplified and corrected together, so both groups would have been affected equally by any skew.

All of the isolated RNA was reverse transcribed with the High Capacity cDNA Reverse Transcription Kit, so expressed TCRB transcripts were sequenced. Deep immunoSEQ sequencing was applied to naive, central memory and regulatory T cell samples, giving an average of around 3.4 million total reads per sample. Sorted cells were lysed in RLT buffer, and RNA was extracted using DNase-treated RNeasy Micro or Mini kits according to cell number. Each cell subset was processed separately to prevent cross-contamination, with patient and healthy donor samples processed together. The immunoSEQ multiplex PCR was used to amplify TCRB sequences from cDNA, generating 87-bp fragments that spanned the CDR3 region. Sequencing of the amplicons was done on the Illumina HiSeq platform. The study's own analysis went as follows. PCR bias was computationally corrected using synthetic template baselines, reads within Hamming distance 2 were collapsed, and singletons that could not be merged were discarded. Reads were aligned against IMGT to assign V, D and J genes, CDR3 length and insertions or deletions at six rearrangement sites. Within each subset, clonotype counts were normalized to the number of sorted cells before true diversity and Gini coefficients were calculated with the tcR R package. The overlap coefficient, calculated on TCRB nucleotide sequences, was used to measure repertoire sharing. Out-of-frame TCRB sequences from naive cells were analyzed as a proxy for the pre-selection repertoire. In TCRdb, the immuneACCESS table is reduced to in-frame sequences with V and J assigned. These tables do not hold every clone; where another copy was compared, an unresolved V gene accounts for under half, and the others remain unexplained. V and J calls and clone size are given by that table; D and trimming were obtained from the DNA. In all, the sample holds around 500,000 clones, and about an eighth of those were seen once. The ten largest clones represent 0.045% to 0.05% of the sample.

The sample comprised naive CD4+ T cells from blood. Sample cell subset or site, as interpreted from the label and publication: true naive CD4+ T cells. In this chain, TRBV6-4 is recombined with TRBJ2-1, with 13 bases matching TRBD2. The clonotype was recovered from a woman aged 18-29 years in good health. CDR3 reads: CASSEQGLAGYNEQFF. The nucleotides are TGTGCCAGCAGTGAACAGGGACTAGCGGGATACAATGAGCAGTTCTTC.